These 27 T cell receptor beta chains originate from one sample sequenced in a study of patients and donors after allogeneic stem cell transplantation. From the RT-PCR reads, TCRdb called clonotypes with MiXCR, one entry per CDR3 protein. The data show approximately 200,000 distinct CDR3 sequences, less than 45% seen once. The sample comprised blood, either unsorted or a sorted T cell fraction (not recorded which). These receptors were collected from a human donor who was either an allogeneic HSCT recipient or a stem cell or donor lymphocyte infusion donor (not recorded which). It is not recorded whose cells these are; they may come from a transplant donor.

The rearrangement links TRBV6-1 to TRBJ1-5; no firm D call. Trimming took 8 bases from V and 2 from J, leaving 19 bases between them. Looked up from germline, CDR1 is MNHNS and CDR2 is SASEGT. The CDR3 sequence is 16 residues long. CDR3 residues: CASAAWVAEGNQPQHF. CDR3 sequence (DNA): TGTGCCAGCGCGGCATGGGTAGCGGAGGGCAATCAGCCCCAGCATTTT.

This clonotype was seen many times. The genes are TRBV4-2 and TRBJ1-1; a possible D gene is TRBD1 (6 bases). The CDR3 loop spans 13 amino acids. CDR1 and CDR2 from the germline V gene are LGHNA and YNFKEQ. Trimming took off 4 bases at V and 1 base at J, with 7 bases between the two ends. The CDR3 loop is CASSPQGNTEAFF. The CDR3 DNA is TGTGCCAGCAGCCCACAGGGGAACACTGAAGCTTTCTTT.

The chain has TRBV12-3 or TRBV12-4 and TRBJ2-1, with a weak D call TRBD1 (5 bases). Trimming cost V 6 bases and J 2 bases, with 11 bases left between them. The CDR3 has 14 amino acids. As DNA, the CDR3 is TGTGCCAGCAGAACGACAGTTACCTACAATGAGCAGTTCTTC. It yields the protein CASRTTVTYNEQFF.

The V call is TRBV29-1, the J call TRBJ1-5, with TRBD1 matching 9 bases. With 5 bases clipped from V and 6 bases from J, the junction kept 8 bases outside the gene matches. CDR1 and CDR2 (germline): SQVTM, ANQGSEA. This CDR3 is 14 amino acids long. The CDR3 bases are TGCAGCGTTAGAGACAGGGGGTTTGGTCAGCCCCAGCATTTT. Its protein product is CSVRDRGFGQPQHF.

The chain is built from TRBV7-9 and TRBJ1-1, with a possible D match to TRBD1 (5 bases). In germline, CDR1 is SEHNR, CDR2 FQNEAQ (reference sequence). The CDR3 has 16 amino acids. V shed 6 bases and J shed 6 bases, with 23 bases lying between them. The CDR3 loop reads CASRNRRRGAPSEAFF. The CDR3 DNA reads as TGTGCCAGCAGAAATCGTAGAAGGGGCGCACCTTCTGAAGCTTTCTTT.

This clonotype was seen a handful of times. The gene calls are TRBV12-3 or TRBV12-4 and TRBJ1-3, with D possibly matching TRBD1 (6 bases). The CDR3 contains 15 residues. Deletions cut 3 bases from V and 3 bases from J, with 12 bases between. CDR3 in DNA: TGTGCCAGCAGTTTTGGGGGGGCGTATGGAAACACCATATATTTT. This codes for CASSFGGAYGNTIYF.

This clonotype turned up a few times. J is TRBJ1-1 and V is TRBV7-2; D is undetermined. Germline V gives CDR1 SGHTA, CDR2 FQGNSA. This CDR3 contains 11 residues. Trimming stripped 5 bases from V and 4 bases from J, with 5 bases between. The chain's CDR3 is CASSPFTEAFF. The CDR3 DNA reads as TGTGCCAGCAGCCCGTTCACTGAAGCTTTCTTT.

The V gene is TRBV6-5, the J gene TRBJ2-1; 8 nucleotides agree with TRBD2. The junction had 13 bases not matched to a gene; V was cut back by 10 bases and J by 5 bases. The CDR3 is 15 residues long. Germline V lookup: CDR1 MNHEY, CDR2 SVGAGI. The CDR3 bases are TGTGCCACAAGACGAGCGGGAGTATACGACAATGAGCAGTTCTTC. Its translation: CATRRAGVYDNEQFF.

The J gene is TRBJ1-1, the V gene TRBV4-3; possible D gene TRBD1, 5 bases. The CDR3 covers 11 residues. The germline CDR1 and CDR2 sequences are LGHNA and YSLEER. The V end lost 1 base, the J end lost 8 bases, and 5 bases lay between the germline ends. This CDR3 is CASSQGQEAFF. The CDR3 DNA follows: TGCGCCAGCAGCCAAGGACAGGAAGCTTTCTTT.

The CDR3 DNA reads as TGTGCCAGCAGTATACCGGGACAGCTAAACTCTGGGGCCAACGTCCTGACTTTC. Protein: CASSIPGQLNSGANVLTF. This chain connects TRBV9 to TRBJ2-6; 7 nucleotides line up with TRBD1. V was clipped by 5 bases and J by 0 bases; unmatched bases: 11. Germline CDR1 and CDR2: SGDLS and YYNGEE. The CDR3 sequence is 18 residues long. Full variable domain (missing parts from reference TRBV9 and TRBJ2-6): DSGVTQTPKHLITATGQRVTLRCSPRSGDLSVYWYQQSLDQGLQFLIQYYNGEERAKGNILERFSAQQFPDLHSELNLSSLELGDSALYFCASSIPGQLNSGANVLTFGAGSRLTVL.

The chain is built from TRBV20-1 and TRBJ2-7; D unclear. The V end lost 3 bases, the J end lost 7 bases, and 25 bases lay between the germline ends. CDR3 length: 16 amino acids. The germline gives CDR1 DFQATT, CDR2 SNEGSKA (reference sequence). The DNA of the CDR3 is TGCAGTGCTAGCTCTTGGTTTTTGTGGATGGCGAGGGAGCAGTACTTC. Translating it yields CSASSWFLWMAREQYF.

This chain joins TRBV6-5 and TRBJ1-2; D is unresolved. V was trimmed by 5 bases and J by 4 bases, leaving 14 bases between them. Germline CDR1 reads MNHEY; CDR2 reads SVGAGI. The CDR3 has 14 residues. The CDR3 spells CASSTDHGPYGYTF. CDR3 in DNA: TGTGCCAGCAGTACAGACCACGGGCCCTATGGCTACACCTTC.

The rearrangement joins TRBV10-3 to TRBJ1-4; perhaps TRBD1 as D (5 bases). Germline V gives CDR1 ENHRY, CDR2 SYGVKD. The CDR3 contains 15 residues. The ends were cut back, 5 bases at V and 0 bases at J, with 10 bases in the middle. The CDR3 coding sequence is TGTGCCATCAGTCCAAGGGGTGCAACTAATGAAAAACTGTTTTTT. As protein: CAISPRGATNEKLFF.

This clonotype was detected only a few times. The chain employs TRBV18 and TRBJ1-3; D is perhaps TRBD1 (5 bases). V was pared by 2 bases and J by 0 bases, with 8 bases between. CDR1 KGHSH and CDR2 LQKENI come from the germline V gene. This CDR3 has 15 residues. CDR3 sequence reads: CASSPSGISGNTIYF. CDR3 DNA: TGTGCCAGCTCACCATCAGGGATCTCTGGAAACACCATATATTTT.

The rearrangement uses TRBV28 and TRBJ1-1; D remains unclear. Trimming cost V 2 bases and J 0 bases, with 7 bases left between them. The CDR3 has 14 residues. CDR1 and CDR2 (germline): MDHEN, SYDVKM. The CDR3 bases are TGTGCCAGCAGTTTACTTGCCCTGAACACTGAAGCTTTCTTT. It is translated as CASSLLALNTEAFF.

V usage is TRBV29-1 and J usage is TRBJ2-2; D unresolved. The CDR3 consists of 13 residues. The germline V gene has CDR1 SQVTM and CDR2 ANQGSEA. V lost 4 bases and J lost 1, with 7 bases in between. DNA of the CDR3: TGCAGCGTTGGGACGGGGAACACCGGGGAGCTGTTTTTT. Encoded protein: CSVGTGNTGELFF.

In nucleotides, the CDR3 is TGTGCCAGCAGTGGGGCGGGAGGCCCACCTGGCGAGCAGTACTTC. This sequence encodes CASSGAGGPPGEQYF. This sequence joins TRBV6-2 or TRBV6-3 and TRBJ2-7; 8 positions agree with TRBD2. J gave up 6 bases and V 5 bases, and 12 bases lay outside the gene matches. The CDR3 spans 15 residues. The germline V gene has CDR1 MNHEY and CDR2 SVGEGT.

This clonotype was counted a few times. The V gene is TRBV5-6, the J gene TRBJ1-1; 7 nucleotides agree with TRBD1. J was trimmed by 1 base and V by 0 bases; bases with no gene match: 12. The CDR3 is made up of 18 amino acids. Per the germline V gene, CDR1 is SGHDT and CDR2 is YYEEEE. DNA for the CDR3: TGTGCCAGCAGCTTGGTAAGGGGGCCAGGCCTAAGGAACACTGAAGCTTTCTTT. Its protein is CASSLVRGPGLRNTEAFF.

The V and J genes are TRBV4-3 and TRBJ1-1, with a tentative D call TRBD1 (6 bases). The CDR3 loop spans 17 amino acids. CDR1 LGHNA and CDR2 YSLEER come from the germline V gene. The ends were cut back, 1 base at V and 4 bases at J, with 19 bases in the middle. The CDR3 loop reads CASSQGFGWGGGTEAFF. The DNA of the CDR3 is TGCGCCAGCAGCCAAGGGTTTGGTTGGGGAGGGGGCACTGAAGCTTTCTTT.

The chain employs TRBV18 and TRBJ2-5; D remains ambiguous. Between the trimmed V and J ends, which lost 0 bases and 2 bases, there was a span of 4 bases. CDR1 and CDR2 from the germline V gene are KGHSH and LQKENI. The CDR3 extends over 13 amino acids. CDR3 protein: CASSPPGQETQYF. In DNA form, the CDR3 reads TGTGCCAGCTCACCACCAGGGCAAGAGACCCAGTACTTC.

V is TRBV27 and J is TRBJ2-3, with D possibly matching TRBD1 (5 bases). Germline V gene lookup returns CDR1 MNHEY and CDR2 SMNVEV (reference sequence). The CDR3 sequence is 13 residues long. V gave up 4 bases and J gave up 2 bases, with 7 bases separating them. CDR3 loop: CASSSGHTDTQYF. In DNA form, the CDR3 reads TGTGCCAGCAGTTCAGGACACACAGATACGCAGTATTTT.

The chain links TRBV28 to TRBJ1-1, with 8 bases identical to TRBD1. V lost 5 bases and J lost 5; bases outside the gene matches: 7. The CDR3 is 14 amino acids. Germline CDR1 reads MDHEN; CDR2 reads SYDVKM. CDR3 DNA sequence: TGTGCCAGCAGTGACCAGACAGGGGTTACTGAAGCTTTCTTT. As protein: CASSDQTGVTEAFF.

Note on this clonotype: One end of the junction fails to match germline, which may point to a read error. The chain employs TRBV27 and TRBJ2-7; no clear D gene. This CDR3 is 13 amino acids long. The V gene's germline CDR1 is MNHEY and CDR2 SMNVEV (reference sequence). The CDR3 sequence: CATSLSSSYEQYF. CDR3 nucleotides: TGTGCCACCAGTTTATCGAGCTCCTACGAGCAGTACTTC.

The V gene is TRBV5-1, the J gene TRBJ1-2, with D uncertain. Trimming left V 4 bases short and J 0 bases short, with 10 bases between. This CDR3 spans 14 amino acids. CDR1 SGHRS and CDR2 YFSETQ come from the germline V gene. The CDR3 bases are TGCGCCAGCAGCCCTGCCCATCCTAACTATGGCTACACCTTC. Protein: CASSPAHPNYGYTF.

This clonotype was detected ten times or more. V is TRBV7-8 and J is TRBJ1-1; D gene uncertain. Trimming left V 2 bases short and J 1 base short, with 8 bases between. This CDR3 comprises 14 residues. Germline values: CDR1 SGHVS, CDR2 FQNEAQ. CDR3 in DNA: TGTGCCAGCAGCTTATGGGCAGAGAACACTGAAGCTTTCTTT. This gives the protein CASSLWAENTEAFF.

Concerning this clonotype: Its ends do not fully match the called genes, so a read error is possible. This rearrangement joins TRBV6-4 to TRBJ2-3; tentative D call: TRBD1 (5 bases). The germline CDR1 and CDR2 sequences are MRHNA and SNTAGT. There are 11 residues in the CDR3. CDR3 in amino acids: CASSDRGRGDF. Here the CDR3 DNA reads TGTGCCAGCAGTGACAGGGGCCGAGGAGATTTT.

V and J are TRBV29-1 and TRBJ1-2, with TRBD1 matching 9 bases. This CDR3 comprises 13 residues. Germline V lookup: CDR1 SQVTM, CDR2 ANQGSEA. The V gene end was trimmed by 4 bases and the J gene end by 1 base; junction bases not matched to a gene: 1. The CDR3, as DNA: TGCAGCGTTGGACAGGGGGTTAACTATGGCTACACCTTC. This translates into CSVGQGVNYGYTF.